Listed below are T cell receptor beta chains from one sample, sequenced in a study of blood T cells in healthy people across ages. TCRdb processed the 5' RACE reads anew with MiXCR; each CDR3 protein has one entry. The sample lists under 1,000,000 distinct CDR3 sequences; around 36% were seen once. Sequencing was done on a sample of blood. These receptors all come from a man aged 18 to 29 in good health. CDR3s include the opening cysteine and the closing phenylalanine or tryptophan. Fields, in order: CDR3 length, V gene, D gene, clone size, J gene, CDR3 DNA, CDR3 protein. D genes are given only for firm matches. The size field is filled for only some rows; it gives once, few, many or a size class.

16,TRBV28,NA,NA,TRBJ2-1,TGTGCCAGCAGTCAAACAAATGGGATCTCCTACAATGAGCAGTTCTTC,CASSQTNGISYNEQFF
15,TRBV12-3/TRBV12-4,NA,NA,TRBJ1-1,TGTGCCAGCAGTCGCCGCAGGGGTTCGAGCACTGAAGCTTTCTTT,CASSRRRGSSTEAFF
15,TRBV5-1,TRBD2,few,TRBJ2-1,TGCGCCAGCGTAATGGCGGGGGGGCAACACAATGAGCAGTTCTTC,CASVMAGGQHNEQFF
12,TRBV20-1,TRBD2,NA,TRBJ2-7,TGCAGTGCCGCGGGGGAAACTACGGAGCAGTACTTC,CSAAGETTEQYF
16,TRBV5-1,NA,NA,TRBJ2-1,TGCGCCAGCAGCCCGAGGACAGGTCGAGGAGGGAATGAGCAGTTCTTC,CASSPRTGRGGNEQFF
14,TRBV5-4,NA,NA,TRBJ2-7,TGTGCCAGCAGCCTGGGGACTCGGATGGACGAGCAGTACTTC,CASSLGTRMDEQYF
13,TRBV4-3,NA,NA,TRBJ2-2,TGCGCCAGCAGCCAAGGGGTATCCGGGGAGCTGTTTTTT,CASSQGVSGELFF
15,TRBV5-1,TRBD1,once,TRBJ1-2,TGCGCCAGCAGCACCGAGACAGGGGGCCACTATGGCTACACCTTC,CASSTETGGHYGYTF
15,TRBV25-1,TRBD1,NA,TRBJ1-4,TGTGCCAGCAGTAAGGGACAGGGGTATAATGAAAAACTGTTTTTT,CASSKGQGYNEKLFF
12,TRBV11-1,NA,NA,TRBJ2-3,TGTGCCATTGAGGGAGAGACAGATACGCAGTATTTT,CAIEGETDTQYF
15,TRBV29-1,NA,NA,TRBJ1-5,TGCAGCGCCCGGATATCTGTGGACAGCAATCAACCCCAGCATTTT,CSARISVDSNQPQHF
16,TRBV20-1,NA,few,TRBJ2-7,TGCAGTGCTAGAGATCTACGGGGGGCCCTCTACAATGAGCAGTACTTC,CSARDLRGALYNEQYF
15,TRBV27,NA,NA,TRBJ1-2,TGTGCCAGCAGTTTAGGGGCGGGGTGGGACTATGGCTACACCTTC,CASSLGAGWDYGYTF
16,TRBV28,TRBD1,NA,TRBJ1-2,TGTGCCAGCAGTTTATCCCCGAGCAGGGGGTTGTATGGCTACACCTTC,CASSLSPSRGLYGYTF
15,TRBV7-9,NA,NA,TRBJ1-6,TGTGCCAGCAGCTTTTCCACATTTGATAATTCACCCCTCCACTTT,CASSFSTFDNSPLHF
14,TRBV5-5,NA,NA,TRBJ2-3,TGTGCCAGCAACTCCAGGGGGGTCCCAGATACGCAGTATTTT,CASNSRGVPDTQYF
15,TRBV20-1,NA,NA,TRBJ2-1,TGCAGTGCGGGGGAGGGGGGTAGCTCCTACAATGAGCAGTTCTTC,CSAGEGGSSYNEQFF
16,TRBV25-1,NA,NA,TRBJ1-1,TGTGCCAGCAGTGACCCAAGCCCGGGTAGGAACACTGAAGCTTTCTTT,CASSDPSPGRNTEAFF
15,TRBV5-1,NA,once,TRBJ1-2,TGCGCCAGCAGTTTTTATAGGTTGGACATGGGTGGCTACACCTTC,CASSFYRLDMGGYTF
15,TRBV7-9,NA,NA,TRBJ1-3,TGTGCCAGCAGCTCCAACAGCGTCTCTGGAAACACCATATATTTT,CASSSNSVSGNTIYF
13,TRBV7-2,NA,many,TRBJ2-3,TGTGCCAGCAGCTTAGTGGGTTCCGATACGCAGTATTTT,CASSLVGSDTQYF
15,TRBV12-3/TRBV12-4,TRBD2,many,TRBJ2-1,TGTGCCAGCAGGACACTAGCGGGGGGCACCAATGAGCAGTTCTTC,CASRTLAGGTNEQFF
12,TRBV30,NA,NA,TRBJ1-1,TGTGCCCTTCGGGGCACTGGCGCTGAAGCTTTCTTT,CALRGTGAEAFF
14,TRBV6-5,NA,once,TRBJ1-2,TGTGCCGGCACCTTGGGCCGGTCTTTATATGGCTACACCTTC,CAGTLGRSLYGYTF
13,TRBV5-5,NA,many,TRBJ2-7,TGTGCCAGCAGCTTGGACAGAAACTACGAGCAGTACTTC,CASSLDRNYEQYF
13,TRBV10-3,TRBD1,NA,TRBJ2-7,TGTGCCATCAGTGCGACAGGGACACACGAGCAGTACTTC,CAISATGTHEQYF
13,TRBV19,NA,few,TRBJ2-5,TGTGCCAGTAGTAGTTGGGTCCAAGAGACCCAGTACTTC,CASSSWVQETQYF
12,TRBV7-2,TRBD1,many,TRBJ2-3,TGTTCGTGGGGACAGGGCACAGATACGCAGTATTTT,CSWGQGTDTQYF
15,TRBV20-1,NA,NA,TRBJ1-2,TGCAGTGCTACCCCCGGACCAGAGCCGAGGTATGGCTACACCTTC,CSATPGPEPRYGYTF
16,TRBV9,TRBD2,NA,TRBJ2-2,TGTGCCAGCAGCGTATCTGCGGGGGGGCTCACCGGGGAGCTGTTTTTT,CASSVSAGGLTGELFF
15,TRBV2,NA,NA,TRBJ2-3,TGTGCCAGCAGTGAAGGGGGGGGGCCGACAGATACGCAGTATTTT,CASSEGGGPTDTQYF
15,TRBV5-4,TRBD1,many,TRBJ2-1,TGTGCCAGCAGGATGGGGGACAGGGCCTACAATGAGCAGTTCTTC,CASRMGDRAYNEQFF
14,TRBV5-1,TRBD1,many,TRBJ2-5,TGTGCCAGCAGCCTAGGGACAGCTCAAGAGACCCAGTACTTC,CASSLGTAQETQYF
12,TRBV6-1,NA,few,TRBJ1-1,TGTGCCAGCAGTGAAGAAAGCACTGAAGCTTTCTTT,CASSEESTEAFF